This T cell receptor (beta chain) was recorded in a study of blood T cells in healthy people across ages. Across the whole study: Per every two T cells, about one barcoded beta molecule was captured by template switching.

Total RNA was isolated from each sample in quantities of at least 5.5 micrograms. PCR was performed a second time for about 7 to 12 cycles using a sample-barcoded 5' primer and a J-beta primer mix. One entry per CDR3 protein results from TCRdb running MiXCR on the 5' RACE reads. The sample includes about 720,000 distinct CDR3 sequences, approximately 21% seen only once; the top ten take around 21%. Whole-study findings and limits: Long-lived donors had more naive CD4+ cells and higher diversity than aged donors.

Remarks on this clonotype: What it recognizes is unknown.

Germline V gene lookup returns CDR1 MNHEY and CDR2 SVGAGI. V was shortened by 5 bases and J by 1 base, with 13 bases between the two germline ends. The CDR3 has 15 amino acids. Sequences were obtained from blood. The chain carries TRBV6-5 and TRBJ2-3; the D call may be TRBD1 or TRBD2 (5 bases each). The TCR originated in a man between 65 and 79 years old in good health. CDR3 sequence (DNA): TGTGCCAGCAGTCCCGGGACCCACGGCACAGATACGCAGTATTTT. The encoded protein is CASSPGTHGTDTQYF.